This T cell receptor (beta chain) was identified in a study of long-term antiretroviral therapy in people with HIV. The overall study: The oldest specimens predate the 2015 immediate-ART recommendation by about a decade. Overall study findings and caveats: CDR3 length ranges were narrower in HIV repertoires than in controls. Pre-ART clonal expansion yielded clones that dominated the repertoire at all time points.

immunoSEQ v3.0 was run at survey level. Assay used: immunoSEQ multiplex PCR; TCRdb lists only in-frame clones, some missing. This sample carries some 21,000 clones, over 75% of them seen once, and the ten largest clones take around 5.1%. V shed 1 base and J shed 7 bases, with 5 bases lying between them. CDR3 length: 13 residues. The germline V gene has CDR1 SGHTA and CDR2 FQGNSA. From each donor, at least one pre-ART PBMC sample and at least two post-ART PBMC samples were obtained. In this sample, this clone turned up once. The antigen is undetermined. The sequence derives from a man aged 50 to 59 with HIV. The chain links TRBV7-2 to TRBJ1-6; D not resolved. The starting material was unsorted PBMCs, obtained 0.3 years after starting antiretroviral therapy. CDR3 coding DNA: TGTGCCAGCAGCTTAGGAGTCAATTCACCCCTCCACTTT. Encoded protein: CASSLGVNSPLHF.